This TCR beta chain appears in the sequencing data of a study of blood T cell repertoires in COVID-19. For the study at large: Donors in the United States, Italy and Spain gave samples during acute or convalescent COVID-19. Nucleic acid was either cDNA or gDNA, and it came from T cells, B-cell-depleted T cells, or PBMCs.

Germline-derived CDR1 and CDR2 are LNHDA and SQIVND (reference sequence). Trimming at V came to 3 bases and at J to 0 bases, leaving 5 bases not matched to a gene. The CDR3 sequence is 16 residues long. Original data processing: For nucleated cells, counts were estimated from reference gene primer amplification. Data came from immunoSEQ multiplex PCR; TCRdb stores just in-frame clones and leaves some out. V, J and clone size were drawn from that table, and D and trimming were deduced from the DNA. This sample yields about 34,000 clones, of which 75% to 90% are seen a single time; about 14% belongs to the top ten.

Sequenced input: peripheral blood. This chain uses TRBV19 with TRBJ1-3, with 7 bases matching TRBD1. The source of this sequence is a human donor with acute or convalescent COVID-19. The donor label of this sample is uncertain. The CDR3 spells CASSIQGVGSGNTIYF. In DNA, the CDR3 is TGTGCCAGTAGTATCCAGGGGGTCGGCTCTGGAAACACCATATATTTT.